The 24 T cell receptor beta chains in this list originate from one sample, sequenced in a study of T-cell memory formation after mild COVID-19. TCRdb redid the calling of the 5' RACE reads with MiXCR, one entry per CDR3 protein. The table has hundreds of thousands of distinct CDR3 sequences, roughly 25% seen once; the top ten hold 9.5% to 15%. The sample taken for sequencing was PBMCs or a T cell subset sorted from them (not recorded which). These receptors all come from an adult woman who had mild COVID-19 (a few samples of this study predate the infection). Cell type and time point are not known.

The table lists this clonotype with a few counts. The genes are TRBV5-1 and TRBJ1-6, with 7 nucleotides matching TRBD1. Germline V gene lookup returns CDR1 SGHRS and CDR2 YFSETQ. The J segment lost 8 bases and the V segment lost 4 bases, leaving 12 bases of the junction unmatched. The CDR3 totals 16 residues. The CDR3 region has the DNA TGCGCCAGCAGCGCTGGGGACAGCGGAGGTTATTCACCCCTCCACTTT. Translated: CASSAGDSGGYSPLHF.

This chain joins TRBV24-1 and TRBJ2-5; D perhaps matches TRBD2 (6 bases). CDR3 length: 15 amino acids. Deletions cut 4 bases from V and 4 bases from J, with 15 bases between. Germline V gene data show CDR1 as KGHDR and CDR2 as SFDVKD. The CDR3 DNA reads TGTGCCACCAGTGAGCGGGACGCTTCCAGAGAGACCCAGTACTTC. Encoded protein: CATSERDASRETQYF.

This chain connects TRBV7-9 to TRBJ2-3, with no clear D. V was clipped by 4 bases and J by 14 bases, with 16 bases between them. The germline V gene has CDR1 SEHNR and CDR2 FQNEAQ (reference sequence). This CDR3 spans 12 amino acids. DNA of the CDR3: TGTGCCAGCAGCTATACTGATAAACAACGGTATTTT. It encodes CASSYTDKQRYF. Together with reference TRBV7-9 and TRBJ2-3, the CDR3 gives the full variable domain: DTGVSQNPRHKITKRGQNVTFRCDPISEHNRLYWYRQTLGQGPEFLTYFQNEAQLEKSRLLSDRFSAERPKGSFSTLEIQRTEQGDSAMYLCASSYTDKQRYFGPGTRLTVL.

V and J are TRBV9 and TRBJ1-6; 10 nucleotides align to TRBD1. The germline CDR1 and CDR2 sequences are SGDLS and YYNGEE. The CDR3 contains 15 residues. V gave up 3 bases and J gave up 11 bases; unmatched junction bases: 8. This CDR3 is CASSDGPGQGTPLHF. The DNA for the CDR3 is TGTGCCAGCAGCGACGGACCGGGACAGGGGACACCCCTCCACTTT.

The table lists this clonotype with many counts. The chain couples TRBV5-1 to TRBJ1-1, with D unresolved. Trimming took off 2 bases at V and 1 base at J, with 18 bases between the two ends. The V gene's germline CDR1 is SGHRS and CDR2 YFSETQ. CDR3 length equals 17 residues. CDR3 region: CASSLSGIGPGNTEAFF. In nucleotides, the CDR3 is TGCGCCAGCAGCTTATCCGGGATCGGTCCAGGGAACACTGAAGCTTTCTTT.

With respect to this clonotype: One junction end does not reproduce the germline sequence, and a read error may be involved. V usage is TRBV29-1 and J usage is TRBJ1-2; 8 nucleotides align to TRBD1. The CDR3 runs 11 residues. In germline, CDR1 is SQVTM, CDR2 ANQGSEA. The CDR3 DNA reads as TGCAGCGTGGGACAGGTTTCGGGGCTCTACTTC. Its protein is CSVGQVSGLYF.

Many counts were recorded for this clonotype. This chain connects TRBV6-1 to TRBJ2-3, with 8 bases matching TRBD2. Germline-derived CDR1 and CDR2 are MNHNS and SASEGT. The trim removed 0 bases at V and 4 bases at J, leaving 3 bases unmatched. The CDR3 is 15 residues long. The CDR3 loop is CASSEASGGPDTQYF. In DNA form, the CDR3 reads TGTGCCAGCAGTGAAGCCTCGGGGGGGCCAGATACGCAGTATTTT.

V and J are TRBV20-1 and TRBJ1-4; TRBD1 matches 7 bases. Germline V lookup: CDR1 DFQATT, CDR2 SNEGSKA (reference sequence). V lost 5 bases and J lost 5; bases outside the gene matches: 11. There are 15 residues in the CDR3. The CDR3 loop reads CSALVRTGLNEKLFF. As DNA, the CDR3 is TGCAGTGCTCTCGTCCGGACAGGCTTGAATGAAAAACTGTTTTTT.

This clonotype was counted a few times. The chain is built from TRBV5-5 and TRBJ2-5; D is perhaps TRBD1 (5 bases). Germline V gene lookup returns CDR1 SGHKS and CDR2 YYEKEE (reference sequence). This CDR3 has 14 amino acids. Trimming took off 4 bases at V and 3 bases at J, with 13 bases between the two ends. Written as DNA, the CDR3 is TGTGCCAGCAGCCTGGGGCCCCCCAAAGAGACCCAGTACTTC. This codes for CASSLGPPKETQYF.

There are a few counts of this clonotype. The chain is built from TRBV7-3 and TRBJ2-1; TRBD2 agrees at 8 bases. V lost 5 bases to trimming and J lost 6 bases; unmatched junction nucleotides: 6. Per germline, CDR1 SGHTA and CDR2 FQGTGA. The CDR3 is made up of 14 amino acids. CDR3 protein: CASSPGTRGNEQFF. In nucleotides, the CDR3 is TGTGCCAGCAGCCCAGGGACTAGGGGCAATGAGCAGTTCTTC.

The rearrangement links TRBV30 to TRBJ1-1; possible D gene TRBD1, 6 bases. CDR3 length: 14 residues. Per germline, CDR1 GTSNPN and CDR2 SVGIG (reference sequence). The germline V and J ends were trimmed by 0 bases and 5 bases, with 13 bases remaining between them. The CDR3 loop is CAWSVRGGKTEAFF. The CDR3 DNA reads TGTGCCTGGAGTGTCAGGGGAGGAAAAACTGAAGCTTTCTTT.

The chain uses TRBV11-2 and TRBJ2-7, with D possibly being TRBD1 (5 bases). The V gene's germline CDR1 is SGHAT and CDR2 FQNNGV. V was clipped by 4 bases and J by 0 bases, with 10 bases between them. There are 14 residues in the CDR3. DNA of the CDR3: TGTGCCAGCAGCTCAGGGCCCCTCTCCTACGAGCAGTACTTC. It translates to CASSSGPLSYEQYF.

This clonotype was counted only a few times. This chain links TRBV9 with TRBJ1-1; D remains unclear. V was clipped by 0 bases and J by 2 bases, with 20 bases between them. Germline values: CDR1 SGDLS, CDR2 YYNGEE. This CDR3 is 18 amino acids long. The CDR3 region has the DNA TGTGCCAGCAGCGTAGCCGGTCCGGAGGGAGGGATAAACACTGAAGCTTTCTTT. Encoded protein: CASSVAGPEGGINTEAFF.

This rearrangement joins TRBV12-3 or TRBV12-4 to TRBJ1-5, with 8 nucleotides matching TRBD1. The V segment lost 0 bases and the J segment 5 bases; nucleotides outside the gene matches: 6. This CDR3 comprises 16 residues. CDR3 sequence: CASSLARQGYHQPQHF. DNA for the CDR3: TGTGCCAGCAGTTTAGCGCGACAGGGGTACCATCAGCCCCAGCATTTT.

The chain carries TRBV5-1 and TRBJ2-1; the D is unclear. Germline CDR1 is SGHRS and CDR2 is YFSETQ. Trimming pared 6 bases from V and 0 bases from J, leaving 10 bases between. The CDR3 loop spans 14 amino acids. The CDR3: CASTRISSYNEQFF. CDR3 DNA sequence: TGCGCCAGCACCCGGATTAGCTCCTACAATGAGCAGTTCTTC.

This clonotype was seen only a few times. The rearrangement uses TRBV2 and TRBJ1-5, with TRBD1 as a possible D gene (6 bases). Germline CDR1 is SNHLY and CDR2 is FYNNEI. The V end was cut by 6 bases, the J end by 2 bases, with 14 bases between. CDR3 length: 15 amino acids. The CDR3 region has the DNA TGTGCCAGCAGGTTACAGGGTGGGGGCAATCAGCCCCAGCATTTT. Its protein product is CASRLQGGGNQPQHF.

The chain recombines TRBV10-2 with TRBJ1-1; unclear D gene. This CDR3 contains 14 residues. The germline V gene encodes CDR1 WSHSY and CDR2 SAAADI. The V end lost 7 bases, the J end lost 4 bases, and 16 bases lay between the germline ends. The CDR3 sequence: CASKSAERVTEAFF. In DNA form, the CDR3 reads TGCGCCAGCAAGTCGGCAGAGCGGGTCACTGAAGCTTTCTTT.

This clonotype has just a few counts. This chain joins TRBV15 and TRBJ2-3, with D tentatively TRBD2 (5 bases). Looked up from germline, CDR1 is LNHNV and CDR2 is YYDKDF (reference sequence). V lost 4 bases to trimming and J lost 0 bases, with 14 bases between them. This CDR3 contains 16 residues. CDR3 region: CATSNQPGLSTDTQYF. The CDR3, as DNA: TGTGCCACCAGCAATCAGCCGGGGTTGAGCACAGATACGCAGTATTTT.

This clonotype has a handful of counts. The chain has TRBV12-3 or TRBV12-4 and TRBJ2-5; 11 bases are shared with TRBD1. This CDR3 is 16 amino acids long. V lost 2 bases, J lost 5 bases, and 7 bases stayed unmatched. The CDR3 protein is CASSLSGTGGAETQYF. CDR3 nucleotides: TGTGCCAGCAGTTTATCCGGGACAGGGGGAGCGGAGACCCAGTACTTC.

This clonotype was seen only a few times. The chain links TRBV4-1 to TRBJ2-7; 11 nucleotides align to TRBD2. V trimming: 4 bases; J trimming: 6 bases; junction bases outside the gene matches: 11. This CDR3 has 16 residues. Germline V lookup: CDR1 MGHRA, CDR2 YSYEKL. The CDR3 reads CASSRTPTSGRGEQYF. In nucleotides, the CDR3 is TGCGCCAGCAGCCGGACCCCTACTAGCGGGAGAGGCGAGCAGTACTTC.

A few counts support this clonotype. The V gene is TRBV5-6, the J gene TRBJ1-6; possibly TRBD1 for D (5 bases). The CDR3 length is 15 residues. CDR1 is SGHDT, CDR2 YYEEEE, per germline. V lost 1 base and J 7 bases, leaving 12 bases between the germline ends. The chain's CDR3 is CASSLYLGLNSPLHF. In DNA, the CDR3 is TGTGCCAGCAGCTTGTACTTGGGGCTCAATTCACCCCTCCACTTT.

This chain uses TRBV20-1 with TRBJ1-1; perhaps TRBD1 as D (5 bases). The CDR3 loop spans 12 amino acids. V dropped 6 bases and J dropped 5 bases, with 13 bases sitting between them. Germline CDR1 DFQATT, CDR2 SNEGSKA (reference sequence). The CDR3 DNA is TGCAGTGCGAGGGAGGGGCGAACTGAAGCTTTCTTT. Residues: CSAREGRTEAFF.

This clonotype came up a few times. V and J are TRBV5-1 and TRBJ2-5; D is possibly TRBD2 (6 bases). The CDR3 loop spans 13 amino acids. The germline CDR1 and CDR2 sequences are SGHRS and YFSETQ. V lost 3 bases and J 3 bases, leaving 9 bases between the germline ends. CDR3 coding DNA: TGCGCCAGCAGCTGGACTATTAAAGAGACCCAGTACTTC. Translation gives CASSWTIKETQYF.

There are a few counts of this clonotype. The CDR3 nucleotides are TGTGCCAGCACCTCGAGCGGGAATGCCTACGAGCAGTACTTC. Translated, it gives CASTSSGNAYEQYF. This rearrangement joins TRBV6-2 or TRBV6-3 to TRBJ2-7, with 7 positions matching TRBD2. The CDR3 covers 14 residues. Looked up from germline, CDR1 is MNHEY and CDR2 is SVGEGT. The V gene end was trimmed by 7 bases and the J gene end by 2 bases; junction bases not matched to a gene: 8.